The rows below give T cell receptor beta chains drawn from one sample of a study of T cells and Merkel cell carcinoma outcomes. Sequencing used immunoSEQ multiplex PCR; TCRdb keeps in-frame clones, though not all of them. This table holds under 350 clones, roughly 95% found once. Sequenced sample: tumor tissue from Merkel cell carcinoma. Every receptor here comes from a human donor with Merkel cell carcinoma. Each CDR3 is given with its conserved first and last residue. A D gene is named only where the DNA matches it firmly. Clone size is not always given. Where it is, it says once, few, many or a class for expanded clones.

>TRBJ1-5|NA|NA|TRBV9
CASSVEADQPQHF
TGTGCCAGCAGCGTCGAAGCCGATCAGCCCCAGCATTTT
>TRBJ2-6|TRBD2|NA|TRBV11-3
CASSSGGSGANVLTF
TGTGCCAGCAGCTCCGGGGGGTCTGGGGCCAACGTCCTGACTTTC
>TRBJ2-7|TRBD2|NA|TRBV9
CASSPTGLPYEEQYF
TGTGCCAGCAGCCCAACGGGACTACCCTATGAGGAGCAGTACTTC
>TRBJ2-6|NA|NA|TRBV22-1
CPGSVCCEQSRANVLTF
TGTCCTGGGAGTGTTTGTTGCGAACAAAGTCGGGCCAACGTCCTGACTTTC
>TRBJ1-2|NA|NA|TRBV21-1
CASSKGGWEGEGYTF
TGTGCCAGCAGCAAAGGAGGCTGGGAGGGAGAGGGCTACACCTTC
>TRBJ2-1|NA|NA|TRBV11-2
CASSLGASSEQFF
TGTGCCAGCAGCTTGGGTGCGAGCAGTGAGCAGTTCTTC
>TRBJ2-2|TRBD1|NA|TRBV4-2
CASSQGQGAGTGELFF
TGTGCCAGCAGCCAAGGACAGGGGGCGGGGACCGGGGAGCTGTTTTTT
>TRBJ2-2|TRBD1|NA|TRBV9
CASGFGQGANTGELFF
TGTGCCAGCGGGTTTGGACAGGGGGCTAACACCGGGGAGCTGTTTTTT
>TRBJ2-3|NA|NA|TRBV7-2
CASSIYRGGNTDTQYF
TGTGCCAGCAGCATCTACAGGGGCGGGAACACAGATACGCAGTATTTT
>TRBJ1-6|TRBD1|NA|TRBV28
CASSEGQGISPLHF
TGTGCCAGCAGTGAGGGACAGGGGATTTCACCCCTCCACTTT
>TRBJ2-7|TRBD2|NA|TRBV7-9
CASSRTGGKAGEQYF
TGTGCCAGCAGCCGAACGGGGGGGAAGGCTGGCGAGCAGTACTTC
>TRBJ2-3|NA|NA|TRBV11-1
CASSPPVADTQYF
TGTGCCAGCAGCCCCCCCGTCGCAGATACGCAGTATTTT
>TRBJ1-1|NA|NA|TRBV9
CASSVRGLDTEAFF
TGTGCCAGCAGCGTCAGAGGGTTAGACACTGAAGCTTTCTTT
>TRBJ2-1|NA|NA|TRBV18
CASSDANYNEQFF
TGTGCCAGCTCAGATGCGAACTACAATGAGCAGTTCTTC
>TRBJ2-7|TRBD2|NA|TRBV4-1
CASSSPTGSGRHEQYF
TGCGCCAGCAGCTCCCCGACCGGGAGCGGGAGGCACGAGCAGTACTTC
>TRBJ2-1|TRBD2|NA|TRBV27
CASSPRTSGRGDEQFF
TGTGCCAGCAGTCCCCGGACTAGCGGGAGGGGAGATGAGCAGTTCTTC
>TRBJ2-1|NA|NA|TRBV4-3
CASSPTGARESNEQFF
TGCGCCAGCAGCCCTACGGGGGCGAGGGAGTCCAATGAGCAGTTCTTC
>TRBJ2-7|NA|NA|TRBV15
CATSRDWSPYEQYF
TGTGCCACCAGCAGAGACTGGTCGCCCTACGAGCAGTACTTC
>TRBJ1-3|TRBD1|NA|TRBV13
CASSLGARGEVSGNIIYF
TGTGCCAGCAGCTTAGGCGCCAGGGGGGAAGTCTCTGGAAACATCATATATTTT
>TRBJ1-2|NA|NA|TRBV30
CAWSSDANYGYTF
TGTGCCTGGAGCTCAGACGCTAACTATGGCTACACCTTC
>TRBJ2-5|TRBD2|NA|TRBV18
CASSPGTSGGETQYF
TGTGCCAGCTCACCGGGGACTAGCGGGGGAGAGACCCAGTACTTC
>TRBJ2-3|TRBD1|NA|TRBV11-2
CASSLGDRDADTQYF
TGTGCCAGCAGCTTAGGGGACAGGGACGCAGATACGCAGTATTTT
>TRBJ2-1|TRBD2|NA|TRBV5-1
CASSGGDYNEQFF
TGCGCCAGCAGTGGGGGGGACTACAATGAGCAGTTCTTC
>TRBJ2-7|NA|NA|TRBV19
CASSIGQYYEQYF
TGTGCCAGTAGTATAGGGCAGTACTACGAGCAGTACTTC
>TRBJ1-5|NA|NA|TRBV29-1
CSVESDSSTRQPQHF
TGCAGCGTTGAGTCGGACAGCTCTACGAGGCAGCCCCAGCATTTT
>TRBJ2-2|TRBD2|few|TRBV11-2
CASSFTSGVGGELFF
TGTGCCAGCAGCTTTACTAGCGGGGTTGGCGGGGAGCTGTTTTTT
>TRBJ2-1|NA|NA|TRBV6-1
CASSDSGGEQFF
TGTGCCAGCAGTGATAGTGGGGGTGAGCAGTTCTTC
>TRBJ1-1|NA|NA|TRBV7-9
CASSLNRETEAFF
TGTGCCAGCAGCTTAAACCGGGAAACTGAAGCTTTCTTT
>TRBJ2-3|TRBD2|NA|TRBV9
CASRAGGEKGTQYF
TGTGCCAGCCGGGCGGGAGGAGAAAAAGGGACGCAGTATTTT
>TRBJ2-1|NA|NA|TRBV4-3
CASSRPGANEQFF
TGCGCCAGCAGCCGTCCGGGGGCCAATGAGCAGTTCTTC
>TRBJ1-1|NA|NA|TRBV7-2
CASSATFFGRTEAFF
TGTGCCAGCAGCGCGACCTTTTTCGGCCGCACTGAAGCTTTCTTT
>TRBJ1-4|NA|NA|TRBV7-6
CASSLGTATNEKLFF
TGTGCCAGCAGCTTAGGAACAGCAACTAATGAAAAACTGTTTTTT
>TRBJ2-1|NA|NA|TRBV7-3
CASSDLTSEQFF
TGTGCCAGCAGCGACTTAACGAGTGAGCAGTTCTTC
>TRBJ2-1|TRBD1|NA|TRBV7-3
CASSTRQGNNEQFF
TGTGCCAGCAGCACCCGACAGGGCAACAATGAGCAGTTCTTC
>TRBJ2-5|NA|NA|TRBV7-2
CASSLAPVAGTQYF
TGTGCCAGCAGCTTAGCACCGGTAGCAGGGACCCAGTACTTC
>TRBJ1-1|NA|NA|TRBV14
CASSQDLGTEAFF
TGTGCCAGCAGCCAAGACCTAGGGACTGAAGCTTTCTTT
>TRBJ2-4|TRBD2|NA|TRBV11-2
CASSQSGDKNIQYF
TGTGCCAGCAGCCAAAGCGGGGATAAAAACATTCAGTACTTC
>TRBJ1-4|TRBD1|NA|TRBV14
CDSSQADRAKLFF
TGTGACAGCAGCCAAGCGGACAGGGCAAAACTGTTTTTT
>TRBJ1-4|TRBD1|NA|TRBV11-2
CASSLLGGQGASNEKLFF
TGTGCCAGCAGCTTATTGGGGGGACAGGGGGCCTCTAATGAAAAACTGTTTTTT
>TRBJ1-2|NA|NA|TRBV5-4
CASSRMGAFDYGYTF
TGTGCCAGCAGCCGGATGGGGGCATTTGATTATGGCTACACCTTC
>TRBJ1-4|NA|once|TRBV5-6
CASSKSMGEKLFF
TGTGCCAGCAGCAAGTCCATGGGTGAAAAACTGTTTTTT
>TRBJ2-6|NA|NA|TRBV11-2
CASSFFGANVLTF
TGTGCCAGCAGCTTTTTTGGGGCCAACGTCCTGACTTTC
>TRBJ2-1|NA|NA|TRBV7-2
CASTLQWEQFF
TGTGCCAGCACCCTTCAGTGGGAGCAGTTCTTC
>TRBJ2-7|NA|NA|TRBV11-2
CASSFSLYEQYF
TGTGCCAGCAGCTTCTCGCTCTACGAGCAGTACTTC
>TRBJ1-4|TRBD1|NA|TRBV14
CASSQADRAKLFF
TGTGCCAGCAGCCAAGCGGACAGGGCAAAACTGTTTTTT
>TRBJ1-1|NA|NA|TRBV7-2
CASSPGRGLMNTEAFF
TGTGCCAGCAGCCCAGGGCGGGGACTCATGAACACTGAAGCTTTCTTT
>TRBJ2-1|NA|NA|TRBV18
CASSDANYNEQFF
TGTGCCAGCTCGGATGCGAACTACAATGAGCAGTTCTTC
>TRBJ1-1|NA|NA|TRBV4-1
CASSQGVGYLAFF
TGCGCCAGCAGCCAAGGGGTAGGATATCTAGCTTTCTTT
>TRBJ1-4|NA|NA|TRBV4-2
CASSPRDGQNEKLFF
TGTGCCAGCAGCCCCCGGGACGGGCAAAATGAAAAACTGTTTTTT
>TRBJ2-2|NA|NA|TRBV5-1
CASSLGLNRKGGELFF
TGCGCCAGCAGCTTGGGGCTGAACCGCAAGGGGGGGGAGCTGTTTTTT
>TRBJ2-1|TRBD2|NA|TRBV2
CASSVSGVRNEQFF
TGTGCCAGCAGTGTTAGCGGGGTGAGGAATGAGCAGTTCTTC
>TRBJ2-2|NA|NA|TRBV7-3
CASRLFSGPGELFF
TGTGCCAGCAGGTTGTTTAGCGGTCCCGGGGAGCTGTTTTTT
>TRBJ2-3|NA|NA|TRBV28
CASSIIRDTQYF
TGTGCCAGCAGCATAATAAGAGATACGCAGTATTTT
>TRBJ2-3|NA|NA|TRBV5-6
CASSFTATDTQYF
TGTGCCAGCAGCTTTACGGCCACAGATACGCAGTATTTT
>TRBJ2-1|TRBD2|NA|TRBV4-3
CASSQTSGSYNEQFF
TGCGCCAGCAGCCAGACTAGCGGATCCTACAATGAGCAGTTCTTC
>TRBJ2-3|TRBD2|NA|TRBV9
CASSVSGGPRSTDTQYF
TGTGCCAGCAGCGTAAGCGGGGGGCCCCGAAGCACAGATACGCAGTATTTT
>TRBJ2-3|NA|NA|TRBV10-3
CASKGGWDTDTQYF
TGTGCCTCAAAAGGGGGGTGGGACACAGATACGCAGTATTTT
>TRBJ2-5|NA|NA|TRBV11-2
CASSLDGTPGTQYF
TGTGCCAGCAGCTTAGACGGGACCCCCGGGACCCAGTACTTC
>TRBJ2-2|NA|NA|TRBV4-2
CANSQASGTSTGELFF
TGTGCCAACAGCCAGGCTTCCGGGACAAGCACCGGGGAGCTGTTTTTT
>TRBJ1-5|NA|NA|TRBV4-1
CASSQDRTRGDQPQHF
TGCGCCAGCAGCCAAGATCGGACACGAGGGGATCAGCCCCAGCATTTT